This T cell receptor beta chain was documented in a study of cytomegalovirus exposure and HLA in healthy donors. General study findings and limits: As a later analysis revealed, most CMV-associated TCR beta chains appeared HLA-restricted. From TCR beta sequences, most subjects' HLA-A and HLA-B alleles were reportedly predicted accurately. Earlier analysis looked at TCR beta V segments, and most were productive about 90% or about 30% of the time.

No record was made of this donor's CMV serostatus. PCR amplification relied on 60 Vbeta primers (plus 13 Jbeta primers). Here immunoSEQ multiplex PCR was the method, and the copy in TCRdb shows in-frame clones only, minus some. The sample includes over 95,000 clones, around three quarters seen only once; the top ten take more than 2%. As for this clone: Its antigen remains unknown.

This TCR came from a human donor in good health. The sequenced sample was PBMCs.

The CDR3 DNA is TGTGCCAGCAAACGGACAGGGAGGGAAAAACTGTTTTTT. Protein sequence: CASKRTGREKLFF. The V and J genes are TRBV27 and TRBJ1-4, with 8 bases lining up with TRBD1. The ends lost 7 bases at V and 8 bases at J; junction bases unmatched: 6. From germline, CDR1 is MNHEY and CDR2 SMNVEV (reference sequence). This CDR3 contains 13 residues. The whole variable domain, remainder taken from reference TRBV27 and TRBJ1-4, is EAQVTQNPRYLITVTGKKLTVTCSQNMNHEYMSWYRQDPGLGLRQIYYSMNVEVTDKGDVPEGYKVSRKEKRNFPLILESPSPNQTSLYFCASKRTGREKLFFGSGTQLSVL.